The clone carrying this T cell receptor beta chain showed up many times. The CDR3 runs to 12 residues. Trimming at V came to 6 bases and at J to 4 bases, leaving 2 bases not matched to a gene. Looked up from germline, CDR1 is DFQATT and CDR2 is SNEGSKA (reference sequence). TCRdb re-analysed the 5' RACE reads in MiXCR, keeping a single row per CDR3 protein. The table includes around 100,000 distinct CDR3 sequences, under 7% detected once. The data stem from a study of identical twins. Source material: memory T cells sorted from blood. This rearrangement joins TRBV20-1 to TRBJ1-5; 8 bases agree with TRBD1. The receptor comes from a woman between 50 and 59 years old in good health. CDR3: CSAHRGNQPQHF. The DNA for the CDR3 is TGCAGTGCCCACAGGGGGAATCAGCCCCAGCATTTT.